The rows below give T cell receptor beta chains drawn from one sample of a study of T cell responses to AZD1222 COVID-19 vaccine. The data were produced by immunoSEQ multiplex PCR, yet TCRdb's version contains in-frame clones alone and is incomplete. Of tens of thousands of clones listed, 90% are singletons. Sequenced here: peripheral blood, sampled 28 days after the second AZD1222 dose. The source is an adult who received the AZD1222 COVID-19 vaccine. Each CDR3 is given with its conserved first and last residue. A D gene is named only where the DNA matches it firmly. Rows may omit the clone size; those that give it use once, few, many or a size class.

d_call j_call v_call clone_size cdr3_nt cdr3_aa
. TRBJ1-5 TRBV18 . TGTGCCAGCTCCGGTGGACATGGCAATCAGCCCCAGCATTTT CASSGGHGNQPQHF
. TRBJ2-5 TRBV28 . TGTGCCAGCAGTTCCGGGGACCAAGAGACCCAGTACTTC CASSSGDQETQYF
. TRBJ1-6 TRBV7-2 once TGTGCCAGCAGCTTACAAGGGGGCTATAATTCACCCCTCCACTTT CASSLQGGYNSPLHF
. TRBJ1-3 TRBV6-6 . TGTGCCAGCAGTTTTGCGTCTGGAAACACCATATATTTT CASSFASGNTIYF
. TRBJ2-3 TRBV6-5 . TGTGCCAGCAGTCTTCTGGCGGTTACGCAGTATTTT CASSLLAVTQYF
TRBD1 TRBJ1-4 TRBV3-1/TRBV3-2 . TGTGCCAGCAGCCAAGATTGGGCCAGGGGGCCGGGCCCCAGACTGTTTTTT CASSQDWARGPGPRLFF
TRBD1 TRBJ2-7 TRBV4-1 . TGCGCCAGCAGCCAAGAGGGACAGGGGTCGGGCGAGCAGTACTTC CASSQEGQGSGEQYF
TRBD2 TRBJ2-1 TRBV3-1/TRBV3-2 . TGTGCCAGCAGCCAAGTGGTTAGCGGGGGCTCGGCATACAATGAGCAGTTCTTC CASSQVVSGGSAYNEQFF
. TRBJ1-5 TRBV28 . TGTGCCAGCAGTTTTTTTTCCGCCGCGGGCTATAGCAATCAGCCCCAGCATTTT CASSFFSAAGYSNQPQHF
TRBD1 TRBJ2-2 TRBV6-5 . TGTGCCAGCAGTTCGACAGGGACAAACACCGGGGAGCTGTTTTTT CASSSTGTNTGELFF
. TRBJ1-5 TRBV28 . TGTGCCAGCAGTCGAGGACAGCCCCAGCATTTT CASSRGQPQHF
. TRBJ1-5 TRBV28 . TGTGCCAGCAGTTTCTCGCGAGGTCAGGGTAGGCAGCCCCAGCATTTT CASSFSRGQGRQPQHF
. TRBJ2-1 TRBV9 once TGTGCCAGCAGCGTAGTAGGCGGGCCATACAATGAGCAGTTCTTC CASSVVGGPYNEQFF
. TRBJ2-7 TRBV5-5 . TGTGCCAGCAGCTTGGAATGGGTTTCCTACGAGCAGTACTTC CASSLEWVSYEQYF
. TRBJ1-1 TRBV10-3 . TGTGCCATCAGCGCAGCCCAGGGTCTAGGTTTCTTT CAISAAQGLGFF
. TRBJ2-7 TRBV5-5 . TGTGCCAGCAGCTTAGGACGAACTACCCTCTCCGAGCAGTACTTC CASSLGRTTLSEQYF
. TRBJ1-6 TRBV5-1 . TGCGCCAGCAGCGAATCTCCCGGTGGGTCCCTCCACTTT CASSESPGGSLHF
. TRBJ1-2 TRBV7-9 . TGTGCCAGCAGCCCCGGATTGACGGGCTATGGCTACACCTTC CASSPGLTGYGYTF
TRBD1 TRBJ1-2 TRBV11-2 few TGTGCCAGCAGCTCAAGGACAGGGGATATTGGCTACACCTTC CASSSRTGDIGYTF
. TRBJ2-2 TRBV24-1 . TGTGCCACCAGTGATTGGGCGGGGTTGGCCGGGGAGCTGTTTTTT CATSDWAGLAGELFF
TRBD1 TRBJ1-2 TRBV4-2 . TGTGCCAGCAGCCAAGGTTTGGGACAGGACAATGGCTACACCTTC CASSQGLGQDNGYTF
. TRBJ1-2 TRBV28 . TGTGCCAGCACTTTTCCCCGACGGACTAACTATGGCTACACCTTC CASTFPRRTNYGYTF
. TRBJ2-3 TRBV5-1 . TGCGCCAGCAGCCCGACAGGCGACACAGATACGCAGTATTTT CASSPTGDTDTQYF
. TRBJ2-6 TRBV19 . TGTGCCAGTACGGGGGTAGTTAGCTCTGGGGCCAACGTCCTGACTTTC CASTGVVSSGANVLTF
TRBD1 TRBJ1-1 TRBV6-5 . TGTGCCAGCAGTTTAGTGAGGGACAGGCTTGCTTTCTTT CASSLVRDRLAFF
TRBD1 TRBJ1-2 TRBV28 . TGTGCCAGCAGTCCCGGTCCGGACAGGGTACATGGCTACACCTTC CASSPGPDRVHGYTF
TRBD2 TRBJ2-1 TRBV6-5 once TGTGCCAGCAGTTACCGGACTAGCGGGGGTTATGAGCAGTTCTTC CASSYRTSGGYEQFF
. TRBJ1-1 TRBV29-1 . TGCAGCGTTGTAGTCCGTACTGAAGCTTTCTTT CSVVVRTEAFF
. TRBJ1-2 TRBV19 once TGTGCCAGTAGTACCCGGGACACCTATGGCTACACCTTC CASSTRDTYGYTF
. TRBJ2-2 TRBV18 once TGTGCCAGCTCCCCGGAGGTGAACACCGGGGAGCTGTTTTTT CASSPEVNTGELFF
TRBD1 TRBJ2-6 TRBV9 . TGTGCCAGCAGCATCCGAACAGGGGATGGGGCCAACGTCCTGACTTTC CASSIRTGDGANVLTF
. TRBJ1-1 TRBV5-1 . TGCGCCAGCAGCTTGGCACCCGGAGGAACTGAAGCTTTCTTT CASSLAPGGTEAFF
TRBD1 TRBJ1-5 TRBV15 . TGTGCCACCAGCTTCCGACAGGGAAATCAGCCCCAGCATTTT CATSFRQGNQPQHF
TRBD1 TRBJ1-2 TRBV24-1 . TGTGCCACCAGTGATCCGGGACAGGGGAGGATTGGCTACACCTTC CATSDPGQGRIGYTF
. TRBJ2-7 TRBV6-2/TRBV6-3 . TGTGCCAGCAGTTTGGGGTCTTACGAGCAGTACTTC CASSLGSYEQYF
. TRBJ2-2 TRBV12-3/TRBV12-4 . TGTGCCAGCAGTTTAGTGAGGGGCGGGGAGCTGTTTTTT CASSLVRGGELFF
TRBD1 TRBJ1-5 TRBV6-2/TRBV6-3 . TGTGCCAGCAGTACCGGGACAGGGTTTCATCAGCCCCAGCATTTT CASSTGTGFHQPQHF
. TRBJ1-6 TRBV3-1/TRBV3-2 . TGTGCCAGCAGCCAAGCCGCCGGCTCACCCCTCCACTTT CASSQAAGSPLHF
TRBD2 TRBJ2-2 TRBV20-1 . TGCAGTGCTAGTTCCAGCGGGGGGGTAACCGGGGAGCTGTTTTTT CSASSSGGVTGELFF
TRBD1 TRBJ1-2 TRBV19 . TGTGCCAGTAGTGCCGGACAGGGGGCGAATGGCTACACCTTC CASSAGQGANGYTF
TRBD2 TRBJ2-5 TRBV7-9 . TGTGCCAGCAGCTTAGGGTGGGAGGGCTTGATGGGCCAAGAGACCCAGTACTTC CASSLGWEGLMGQETQYF
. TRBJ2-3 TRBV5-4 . TGTGCCAGCAGCACCGCAGGGTTTGTAGCAGATACGCAGTATTTT CASSTAGFVADTQYF
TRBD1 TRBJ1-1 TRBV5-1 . TGCGCCAGCAGCTCTCGGGACAGGGGAGGGACTGAAGCTTTCTTT CASSSRDRGGTEAFF
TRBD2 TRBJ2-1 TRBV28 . TGTGCCAGCAGTCTCGGACTAGCGGGGGGGACTGAGCAGTTCTTC CASSLGLAGGTEQFF
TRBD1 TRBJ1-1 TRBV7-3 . TGTGCCAGCAGCTCGGTCGGGACAGGGGAAGATGAAGCTTTCTTT CASSSVGTGEDEAFF
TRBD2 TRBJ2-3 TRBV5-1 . TGCGCCAGCAGCTTGGGTGGGACTAGCGGAGTGGATACGCAGTATTTT CASSLGGTSGVDTQYF
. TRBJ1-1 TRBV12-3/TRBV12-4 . TGTGCCAGCAGTTCCGGTGAAGCTTTCTTT CASSSGEAFF
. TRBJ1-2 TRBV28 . TGTGCCAGCAGTTCCCAGACCTATGGCTACACCTTC CASSSQTYGYTF
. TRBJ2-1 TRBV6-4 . TGTGCCAGCAGTGACTCGGCGGGGTCCTACAATGAGCAGTTCTTC CASSDSAGSYNEQFF
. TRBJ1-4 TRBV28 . TGTGCCAGCAGTACTACCTCCCAAAAGGGTGAAAAACTGTTTTTT CASSTTSQKGEKLFF
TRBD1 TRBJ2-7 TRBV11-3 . TGTGCCAGCAGCACAGGGGCCAGGACAGGGATAGGCGAGCAGTACTTC CASSTGARTGIGEQYF
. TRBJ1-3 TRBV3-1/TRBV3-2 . TGTGCCAGCAGCGTCTCCAGCTCTGGAAACACCATATATTTT CASSVSSSGNTIYF
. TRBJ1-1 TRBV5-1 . TGCGCCAGCAGCGGAGAGGCGGGGGCTTTCTTT CASSGEAGAFF
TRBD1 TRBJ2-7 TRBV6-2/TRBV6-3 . TGTGCCAGCAGTAACGCCGGGACAGTCCTCTACGAGCAGTACTTC CASSNAGTVLYEQYF
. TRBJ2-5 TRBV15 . TGTGCCACCAGCAGATTTCGATATTCCCGGGGAGAAGAGACCCAGTACTTC CATSRFRYSRGEETQYF
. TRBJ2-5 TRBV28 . TGTGCCAGCAAGAGGGGGGGCCTCGGGACCCAGTACTTC CASKRGGLGTQYF
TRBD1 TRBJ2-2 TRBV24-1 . TGTGCCACCACCCTATTCCTTCAATTCCGGGACAGGGGGAGGAACACCGGGGAGCTGTTTTTT CATTLFLQFRDRGRNTGELFF
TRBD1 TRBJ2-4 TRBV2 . TGTGCCAGCAGTGATATGGGACAGGGGTTAGCCAAAAACATTCAGTACTTC CASSDMGQGLAKNIQYF
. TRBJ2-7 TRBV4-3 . TGCGCCAGCAGCCAAGACGGAGACTACGAGCAGTACTTC CASSQDGDYEQYF
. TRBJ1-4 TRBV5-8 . TGTGCCAGCAGCTTGGGTCGACAGAGCTTAATAGATGAAAAACTGTTTTTT CASSLGRQSLIDEKLFF